The sequence of this T cell receptor (beta chain) was determined in a study of T-cell memory formation after mild COVID-19 (dated by TCRdb to 2020 to 2023). For the study in its entirety: TCR sequence clusters from the two donors were largely donor specific. Longitudinal TCRalpha and TCRbeta repertoire sequencing tracked T-cell clones expanding and contracting after mild COVID-19 in a couple of donors. Two young, previously healthy adult volunteers, one female and one male, were included in the cohort. Beyond this particular receptor, the publication reports: The study covered only two mild cases, and larger cohorts including severe cases with pre-infection samples were considered necessary. The detection of some responding clones in pre-infection memory suggests that pre-existing cross-reactive memory T cells joined the SARS-CoV-2 response. Contracting CD4+ clones appeared mostly in the CM and EM memory subsets, whereas CD8+ clones were enriched in EMRA. Balanced CD4/CD8 phenotypes were observed for clones contracting from day 15 to 85, whereas a bias towards CD4+ was observed for a second wave of clones expanding from day 15 to 37. SARS-CoV-2 specificity was not confirmed for the second-wave clones peaking on day 37.

Including cysteine and phenylalanine, the CDR3 has 16 amino acids. The kept DNA is CDR3 alone, 48 bases in frame from the first base. The junction carries 16 bases between V and J, which are trimmed by 6 bases and 0 bases respectively. CDR1 and CDR2 were assigned from the germline V gene as MNHEY and SVGEGT. This clonotype was counted a few times. Its binding antigen is unknown. No clone much larger than this one lies a single base away; base qualities are absent. Instrument on record: Illumina NovaSeq 6000. TCRalpha and TCRbeta cDNA libraries were constructed by 5'RACE with constant-segment primers, with sample barcodes and unique molecular identifiers being introduced. RNA was extracted from every sample with Trizol reagent. Amplification of the libraries took two PCR steps, and the second step added a second sample barcode plus Illumina TruSeq adapters. The libraries were sequenced on an Illumina NovaSeq using 2 x 150 bp paired-end reads. The published analysis was carried out like this. Demultiplexing of reads and collapsing into UMI-guided consensus sequences were performed with migec v1.2.7. Using mixcr v2.1.11, the UMI consensuses were aligned to TRA and TRB V and J templates and assembled into clonotypes. Clonotypes were classified as expanded or contracted when called significant by both edgeR and NoisET, with noise models trained on biological replicates. For edgeR calls, the cutoffs were a false discovery rate-adjusted p below 0.01 and a log2 fold-change threshold of 1. As an exploratory analysis of dynamics, max-normalized trajectories of the 1000 most abundant clonotypes were examined by PCA with hierarchical clustering. Separately sequenced CD4+ and CD8+ repertoires were used to assign a CD4 or CD8 phenotype to each responding clone. Through fastp at Q25 and MiXCR, TCRdb rebuilt clones from the public reads, retaining in-frame beta chains. A single entry per CDR3 protein holds the most common genes and DNA from its merged rows. The V and J calls shown here were made by TCRdb, not taken from the authors' results. Recorded for this sample are hundreds of thousands of distinct CDR3 sequences; 17% of them occurred a single time. Approximately 8.1% of the sample belongs to the ten largest clones.

Ficoll-Paque density gradient centrifugation was the method used to isolate PBMCs. The TCR originated in an adult woman who had mild COVID-19 (a few samples of this study predate the infection). The sample titles of this study are shuffled in the database, so cell type and time point are left out; the donor was told from shared clones. This sequence uses TRBV6-2 or TRBV6-3 and TRBJ2-3; TRBD1 is perhaps the D gene, given 6 matching bases. Sequenced material: PBMCs or a T cell subset sorted from them (not recorded which). Read as DNA, the sequence is TGTGCCAGCAGCTCATCCGGACAGACTAGCACAGATACGCAGTATTTT. Protein translation: CASSSSGQTSTDTQYF.